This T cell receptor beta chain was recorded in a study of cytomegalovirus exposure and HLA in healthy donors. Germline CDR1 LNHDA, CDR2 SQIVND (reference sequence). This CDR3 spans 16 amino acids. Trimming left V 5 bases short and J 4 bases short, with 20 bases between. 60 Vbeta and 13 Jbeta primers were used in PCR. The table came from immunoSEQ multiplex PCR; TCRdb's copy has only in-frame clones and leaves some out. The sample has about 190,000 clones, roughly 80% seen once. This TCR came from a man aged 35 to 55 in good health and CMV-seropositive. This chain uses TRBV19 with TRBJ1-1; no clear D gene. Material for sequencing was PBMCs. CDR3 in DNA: TGTGCCAGTAGTGGTGGCCCGGCGGAGTATTTCACTGAAGCTTTCTTT. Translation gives CASSGGPAEYFTEAFF.